A single sample gave rise to the 23 T cell receptor beta chains below, sequenced in a study of shared clonotypes between healthy human individuals (TCRdb year 2020). Library construction relied on the immunoSEQ multiplex PCR assay. Here the immuneACCESS table is served through TCRdb, limited to in-frame sequences with V and J called. Missing clones are a known gap in these copies; in checked studies unresolved V genes cover under half, and the rest lacks a known reason. The sample includes about 2.2 million clones, with about 93% observed a single time. About 1.6% of the sample comes from the top ten. CD8 naive samples consisted of CD45RO-negative cells that were positively selected for CCR7, yielding a CD45RA+CCR7+ population without TemRA cells. Material for sequencing was naive CD8+ T cells from PBMCs. The sample's cell subset or site label is to be understood as: CD45RA+CCR7+. All receptors come from a man aged 18 to 30 in good health. Some clones in this sample may be carry-over from other donors' samples.

V usage is TRBV9 and J usage is TRBJ2-7; D remains ambiguous. This CDR3 has 14 residues. V was pared by 0 bases and J by 5 bases, with 12 bases between. CDR1 SGDLS and CDR2 YYNGEE come from the germline V gene. The CDR3 protein is CASSVGTPNHEQYF. The CDR3 DNA sequence: TGTGCCAGCAGCGTAGGGACCCCTAACCACGAGCAGTACTTC.

This clone was recorded once. The chain has TRBV5-1 and TRBJ2-1; TRBD1 might be the D (5 bases). This CDR3 has 14 residues. Germline V lookup: CDR1 SGHRS, CDR2 YFSETQ. V was clipped by 1 base and J by 6 bases, with 11 bases between them. In DNA form, the CDR3 reads TGCGCCAGCAGCTTGACAGGATTCAGCAATGAGCAGTTCTTC. It translates to CASSLTGFSNEQFF.

This chain joins TRBV28 and TRBJ2-7; TRBD2 agrees at 8 bases. The germline V gene has CDR1 MDHEN and CDR2 SYDVKM. Germline trimming cut 5 bases from V and 0 bases from J; bases unmatched to any gene: 6. The CDR3 runs 15 residues. The CDR3 loop is CASSPLAADSYEQYF. The CDR3 region has the DNA TGTGCCAGCAGTCCACTAGCGGCCGACTCCTACGAGCAGTACTTC.

The rearrangement uses TRBV2 and TRBJ2-1; 13 nucleotides line up with TRBD2. V dropped 2 bases and J dropped 2; count of bases not matched to a gene: 3. This CDR3 has 17 amino acids. The germline V gene encodes CDR1 SNHLY and CDR2 FYNNEI. CDR3 region: CASSERLAGGTYNEQFF. As DNA, the CDR3 is TGTGCCAGCAGTGAAAGACTAGCGGGAGGCACCTACAATGAGCAGTTCTTC.

The rearrangement links TRBV7-8 to TRBJ2-5; D is tentatively TRBD1 or TRBD2 (6 bases each). V was trimmed by 2 bases and J by 5 bases, leaving 15 bases between them. There are 15 residues in the CDR3. Germline CDR1 and CDR2: SGHVS and FQNEAQ. The CDR3 coding sequence is TGTGCCAGCAGCTTACCCCGACGGGGGCTCGAGACCCAGTACTTC. The encoded protein is CASSLPRRGLETQYF.

For the CDR3, the DNA is TGTGCCAGCAGCCGGGACAGGTACCCCTCCTACGAGCAGTACTTC. This codes for CASSRDRYPSYEQYF. The chain recombines TRBV5-5 with TRBJ2-7; TRBD1 matches 8 bases. The ends lost 4 bases at V and 0 bases at J; junction bases unmatched: 6. CDR1 SGHKS and CDR2 YYEKEE come from the germline V gene (reference sequence). The CDR3 has 15 amino acids.

V and J are TRBV28 and TRBJ2-1; TRBD1 aligns across 7 bases. CDR3 length equals 14 residues. With V trimmed by 6 bases and J by 4 bases, 6 bases remained unmatched. Germline CDR1 MDHEN, CDR2 SYDVKM. The CDR3 DNA follows: TGTGCCAGCAGCTCGGGACAGCTTTACAATGAGCAGTTCTTC. This codes for CASSSGQLYNEQFF.

Note on this clone: The same CDR3 can be traced to other DNA sequences in this sample. The J gene is TRBJ2-3, the V gene TRBV9; TRBD2 agrees at 14 bases. Germline V gene lookup returns CDR1 SGDLS and CDR2 YYNGEE. Losses at the gene ends were 0 bases for V and 6 bases for J; bases not matched to a gene: 6. There are 17 residues in the CDR3. CDR3 sequence reads: CASSVGGTSGRTDTQYF. Written as DNA, the CDR3 is TGTGCCAGCAGCGTAGGTGGGACTAGCGGGAGAACTGATACGCAGTATTTT. The entire variable domain, with the rest obtained from reference TRBV9 and TRBJ2-3, is as follows: DSGVTQTPKHLITATGQRVTLRCSPRSGDLSVYWYQQSLDQGLQFLIQYYNGEERAKGNILERFSAQQFPDLHSELNLSSLELGDSALYFCASSVGGTSGRTDTQYFGPGTRLTVL.

J is TRBJ2-2 and V is TRBV29-1; maybe TRBD1 (5 bases). CDR1 is SQVTM and CDR2 is ANQGSEA in the germline V gene. Trimming pared 7 bases from V and 1 base from J, leaving 10 bases between. The CDR3 contains 13 residues. The CDR3 region is CSALDRNTGELFF. The CDR3 DNA is TGCAGCGCGCTTGACAGGAACACCGGGGAGCTGTTTTTT.

The CDR3 DNA sequence: TGTGCCAGCAGCTTGCATCCGCAAGTAGCGGGAGAGTACAATGAGCAGTTCTTC. Translating it yields CASSLHPQVAGEYNEQFF. The rearrangement joins TRBV7-9 to TRBJ2-1; 9 bases align to TRBD2. Germline assignment: CDR1 SEHNR and CDR2 FQNEAQ (reference sequence). This CDR3 is built from 18 residues. The trim removed 3 bases at V and 4 bases at J, leaving 13 bases unmatched.

The V and J genes are TRBV10-1 and TRBJ2-7, with D uncertain. Between the trimmed V and J ends, which lost 0 bases and 6 bases, there was a span of 12 bases. The CDR3 length is 14 residues. Germline V gives CDR1 WNHNN, CDR2 SYGVQD (reference sequence). The CDR3 sequence is CASSESLRAPEQYF. As DNA, the CDR3 is TGCGCCAGCAGTGAGTCGCTTCGGGCGCCCGAGCAGTACTTC.

The rearrangement links TRBV28 to TRBJ1-3, with no clear D. The length of the CDR3 is 16 residues. Trimming left V 6 bases short and J 0 bases short, with 15 bases between. Germline V gene lookup returns CDR1 MDHEN and CDR2 SYDVKM. In DNA, the CDR3 is TGTGCCAGCAGCCCCGACGGCTTCAACTCTGGAAACACCATATATTTT. Translated: CASSPDGFNSGNTIYF.

This chain's CDR3 is CASSGTWGGTQYF. CDR3 coding DNA: TGTGCCAGCAGCGGGACTTGGGGAGGTACGCAGTATTTT. The chain is built from TRBV9 and TRBJ2-3; D perhaps matches TRBD2 (6 bases). Germline CDR1 SGDLS, CDR2 YYNGEE. CDR3 length: 13 residues. Trimming took 3 bases from V and 8 from J, leaving 13 bases between them.

The chain employs TRBV7-9 and TRBJ2-7; D is tentatively TRBD1 or TRBD2 (6 bases each). The V end was cut by 4 bases, the J end by 5 bases, with 18 bases between. Germline V gene data show CDR1 as SEHNR and CDR2 as FQNEAQ (reference sequence). The CDR3 extends over 15 amino acids. In nucleotides, the CDR3 is TGTGCCAGCAGCTCCTCTTTCCGGGGGCGGGACGAGCAGTACTTC. It encodes CASSSSFRGRDEQYF.

The V gene is TRBV4-1, the J gene TRBJ2-1; TRBD1 agrees at 7 bases. V lost 7 bases to trimming and J lost 0 bases; unmatched junction nucleotides: 6. Looked up from germline, CDR1 is MGHRA and CDR2 is YSYEKL. The CDR3 is 15 residues long. CDR3 protein: CASTSGGSSYNEQFF. The CDR3 DNA reads as TGCGCCAGCACTTCAGGGGGAAGCTCCTACAATGAGCAGTTCTTC.

The V call is TRBV19, the J call TRBJ2-3; 7 bases are a match to TRBD1. Germline CDR1 reads LNHDA; CDR2 reads SQIVND (reference sequence). Unmatched junction bases numbered 5, after V lost 4 bases and J lost 4 bases. CDR3 size: 14 residues. CDR3 nucleotides: TGTGCCAGTAGTACCAGACAGGGCCCAGATACGCAGTATTTT. It translates to CASSTRQGPDTQYF.

This clone has a single count. This chain links TRBV27 with TRBJ1-4; D is perhaps TRBD1 (5 bases). Looked up from germline, CDR1 is MNHEY and CDR2 is SMNVEV (reference sequence). This CDR3 is built from 15 residues. V was trimmed by 6 bases and J by 3 bases, leaving 14 bases between them. CDR3 protein: CASSPDSDPNEKLFF. CDR3 bases: TGTGCCAGCAGCCCCGACAGCGACCCTAATGAAAAACTGTTTTTT. Combining the CDR3 with reference TRBV27 and TRBJ1-4 gives the whole variable domain EAQVTQNPRYLITVTGKKLTVTCSQNMNHEYMSWYRQDPGLGLRQIYYSMNVEVTDKGDVPEGYKVSRKEKRNFPLILESPSPNQTSLYFCASSPDSDPNEKLFFGSGTQLSVL.

The chain combines TRBV13 with TRBJ2-2; D may correspond to TRBD1 or TRBD2 (6 bases each). Trimming took off 10 bases at V and 4 bases at J, with 16 bases between the two ends. The V gene's germline CDR1 is PRHDT and CDR2 FYEKMQ (reference sequence). CDR3 length equals 14 residues. The CDR3 region is CAIGRGEITGELFF. The CDR3 bases are TGTGCCATCGGTAGGGGGGAAATCACCGGGGAGCTGTTTTTT.

The chain uses TRBV18 and TRBJ2-5; 9 nucleotides line up with TRBD2. CDR3 length: 16 residues. Germline V gene lookup returns CDR1 KGHSH and CDR2 LQKENI. With V trimmed by 3 bases and J by 2 bases, 7 bases remained unmatched. The CDR3 region has the DNA TGTGCCAGCTCACCCGAGCGGGAGGTCCCTCAAGAGACCCAGTACTTC. It specifies CASSPEREVPQETQYF.

The V gene is TRBV2, the J gene TRBJ2-3; TRBD2 might be the D (5 bases). Germline CDR1 SNHLY, CDR2 FYNNEI. The germline V and J ends were trimmed by 0 bases and 1 base, with 11 bases remaining between them. CDR3 length: 16 amino acids. DNA of the CDR3: TGTGCCAGCAGTGAAGCCCCGGGATGGGGCACAGATACGCAGTATTTT. Translating gives CASSEAPGWGTDTQYF.

This clone was detected only once. V and J are TRBV16 and TRBJ1-2; D perhaps matches TRBD1 (6 bases). With 3 bases removed from V and 5 bases from J, the gap between germline ends came to 13 bases. Germline V gene sequence: CDR1 KGHSY, CDR2 FQNENV. The CDR3 contains 14 residues. CDR3 sequence (DNA): TGTGCCAGCAGCCAGACAGGTACCGATTATGGCTACACCTTC. Translation gives CASSQTGTDYGYTF.

This clone has more than one count but fewer than ten. The CDR3 nucleotides are TGTGCCAGCAGCTCCTACCAGGGAGATACTGAAGCTTTCTTT. Encoded protein: CASSSYQGDTEAFF. The genes are TRBV7-9 and TRBJ1-1; D is perhaps TRBD1 (5 bases). The CDR3 has 14 amino acids. V was shortened by 4 bases and J by 5 bases, with 14 bases between the two germline ends. In germline, CDR1 is SEHNR, CDR2 FQNEAQ (reference sequence).

The rearrangement joins TRBV27 to TRBJ2-1; D may be TRBD2 (6 bases). The ends were cut back, 0 bases at V and 4 bases at J, with 10 bases in the middle. Germline V lookup: CDR1 MNHEY, CDR2 SMNVEV (reference sequence). There are 15 residues in the CDR3. The DNA of the CDR3 is TGTGCCAGCAGTTTATCTCTGACTAGGTACAATGAGCAGTTCTTC. It is translated as CASSLSLTRYNEQFF.